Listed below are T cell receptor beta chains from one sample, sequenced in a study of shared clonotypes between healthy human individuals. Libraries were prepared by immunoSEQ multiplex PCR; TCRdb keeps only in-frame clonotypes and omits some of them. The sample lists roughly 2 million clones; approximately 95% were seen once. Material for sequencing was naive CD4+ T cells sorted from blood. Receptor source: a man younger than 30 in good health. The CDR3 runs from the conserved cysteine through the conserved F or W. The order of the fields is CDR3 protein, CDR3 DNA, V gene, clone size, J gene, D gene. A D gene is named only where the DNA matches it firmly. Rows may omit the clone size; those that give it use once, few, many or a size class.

CDR3 protein: CAITDIHGETQYF
CDR3 DNA: TGTGCCATAACAGACATCCACGGGGAGACCCAGTACTTC
V gene: TRBV10-3
clone size: NA
J gene: TRBJ2-5
D gene: NA

CDR3 protein: CASGLTSGFYEQYF
CDR3 DNA: TGTGCTAGTGGTTTGACTAGCGGGTTCTACGAGCAGTACTTC
V gene: TRBV12-5
clone size: NA
J gene: TRBJ2-7
D gene: TRBD2

CDR3 protein: CASSPKPQGSSYNEQFF
CDR3 DNA: TGTGCCAGCTCACCAAAGCCCCAGGGGAGCTCCTACAATGAGCAGTTCTTC
V gene: TRBV18
clone size: NA
J gene: TRBJ2-1
D gene: NA

CDR3 protein: CASRTGGSSYEQYF
CDR3 DNA: TGTGCCAGCAGGACAGGGGGAAGCTCCTACGAGCAGTACTTC
V gene: TRBV6-1
clone size: NA
J gene: TRBJ2-7
D gene: TRBD1

CDR3 protein: CAISEGGKLFF
CDR3 DNA: TGTGCCATCAGCGAGGGGGGAAAACTGTTTTTT
V gene: TRBV10-3
clone size: NA
J gene: TRBJ1-4
D gene: NA

CDR3 protein: CASSWGEENTIYF
CDR3 DNA: TGCGCCAGCAGCTGGGGCGAAGAAAACACCATATATTTT
V gene: TRBV5-1
clone size: NA
J gene: TRBJ1-3
D gene: NA

CDR3 protein: CASSFGLEEKELFF
CDR3 DNA: TGCGCCAGCAGCTTCGGACTAGAGGAGAAGGAGCTGTTTTTT
V gene: TRBV5-1
clone size: NA
J gene: TRBJ2-2
D gene: TRBD2

CDR3 protein: CAWSVLRDRGYEQYF
CDR3 DNA: TGTGCCTGGAGTGTATTAAGGGACAGGGGGTACGAGCAGTACTTC
V gene: TRBV30
clone size: NA
J gene: TRBJ2-7
D gene: TRBD1

CDR3 protein: CASSIQGVNTEAFF
CDR3 DNA: TGTGCCAGCAGTATACAGGGCGTGAACACTGAAGCTTTCTTT
V gene: TRBV25-1
clone size: NA
J gene: TRBJ1-1
D gene: NA

CDR3 protein: CASSDGKAFF
CDR3 DNA: TGTGCCAGCAGTGACGGGAAAGCTTTCTTT
V gene: TRBV6-1
clone size: NA
J gene: TRBJ1-1
D gene: NA

CDR3 protein: CASSIGTGNTIYF
CDR3 DNA: TGTGCCAGTAGTATCGGCACGGGAAACACCATATATTTT
V gene: TRBV19
clone size: NA
J gene: TRBJ1-3
D gene: NA

CDR3 protein: CASSLAGQGRGYTF
CDR3 DNA: TGCGCCAGCAGCTTGGCAGGACAGGGCCGTGGCTACACCTTC
V gene: TRBV5-1
clone size: few
J gene: TRBJ1-2
D gene: TRBD1

CDR3 protein: CASSLSGGLQPQHF
CDR3 DNA: TGTGCCAGCAGCCTTTCGGGGGGCCTTCAGCCCCAGCATTTT
V gene: TRBV6-1
clone size: NA
J gene: TRBJ1-5
D gene: NA

CDR3 protein: CASPGADLNYGYTF
CDR3 DNA: TGTGCCAGCCCTGGTGCGGACCTTAACTATGGCTACACCTTC
V gene: TRBV5-4
clone size: NA
J gene: TRBJ1-2
D gene: NA

CDR3 protein: CASRREKLFF
CDR3 DNA: TGTGCCAGCAGGAGGGAAAAACTGTTTTTT
V gene: TRBV27
clone size: NA
J gene: TRBJ1-4
D gene: NA

CDR3 protein: CASSHLPRAGDPYEQYF
CDR3 DNA: TGTGCCAGCAGCCACCTACCCCGGGCAGGGGACCCCTACGAGCAGTACTTC
V gene: TRBV4-2
clone size: NA
J gene: TRBJ2-7
D gene: NA

CDR3 protein: CAIRQEATNEKLFF
CDR3 DNA: TGTGCCATCAGACAGGAGGCAACTAATGAAAAACTGTTTTTT
V gene: TRBV10-3
clone size: NA
J gene: TRBJ1-4
D gene: NA

CDR3 protein: CASSENGGSYEQYF
CDR3 DNA: TGTGCCAGCAGTGAAAACGGGGGTTCCTACGAGCAGTACTTC
V gene: TRBV6-1
clone size: NA
J gene: TRBJ2-7
D gene: NA